Listed below are T cell receptor beta chains from one sample, sequenced in a study of technical replicates of blood from a handful of donors. Sequenced by immunoSEQ multiplex PCR; TCRdb stores in-frame clones only, minus some. The sample has 15,000 to 20,000 clones; about 87% are singletons. The sequenced sample consisted of PBMCs. These receptors all come from a human donor in good health. Both conserved end residues are part of each CDR3.

j_call v_call cdr3_aa
TRBJ2-3 TRBV2 CASSEFPGTDTQYF
TRBJ2-1 TRBV6-5 CASRNLAGGLNEQFF
TRBJ2-1 TRBV15 CATSTGTSGINEQFF
TRBJ2-7 TRBV25-1 CASSDRWGAYEQYF
TRBJ2-3 TRBV6-1 CASSGPGLAVSSTDTQYF
TRBJ1-1 TRBV28 CASSSGTQHEAFF
TRBJ2-7 TRBV5-1 CASSLVQGAHEQYF
TRBJ2-1 TRBV5-4 CASSSTVKSYNEQFF
TRBJ2-4 TRBV5-1 CASSARTPGQGVAIQYF
TRBJ1-1 TRBV5-4 CASSPEGGAAHTEAFF
TRBJ2-1 TRBV13 CASSQPLGLALPIEQFF